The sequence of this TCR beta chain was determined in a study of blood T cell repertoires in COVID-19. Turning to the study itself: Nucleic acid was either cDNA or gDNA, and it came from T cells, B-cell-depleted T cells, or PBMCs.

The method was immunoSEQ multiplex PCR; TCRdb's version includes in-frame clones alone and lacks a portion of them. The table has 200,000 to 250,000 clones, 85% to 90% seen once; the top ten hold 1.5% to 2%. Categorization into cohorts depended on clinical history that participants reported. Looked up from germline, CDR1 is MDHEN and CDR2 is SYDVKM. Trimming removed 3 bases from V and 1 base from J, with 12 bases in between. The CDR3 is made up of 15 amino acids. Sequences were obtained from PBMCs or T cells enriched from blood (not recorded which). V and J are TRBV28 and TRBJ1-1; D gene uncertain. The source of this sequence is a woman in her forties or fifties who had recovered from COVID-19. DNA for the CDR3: TGTGCCAGCAGTTTCGAGAGGTTAACGAACACTGAAGCTTTCTTT. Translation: CASSFERLTNTEAFF.